This T cell receptor (beta chain) was captured by sequencing in a study of cytomegalovirus exposure and HLA in healthy donors. Points from the study as a whole: A cluster of highly shared sequence variants was likely a sequencing artifact. Rarity held for most TCR sequences, but there were some public TCRs that occurred in many donors. There were around 160 TCR beta chains listed as cytomegalovirus-associated.

This CDR3 spans 11 amino acids. V was shortened by 5 bases and J by 2 bases, with 4 bases between the two germline ends. Germline CDR1 MDHEN, CDR2 SYDVKM. A word on this clone: The antigen remains unidentified.

PCR involved 60 Vbeta and 13 Jbeta primers. Produced via immunoSEQ multiplex PCR; TCRdb's table is partial and in-frame only. The sample contains around 190,000 clones, around 77% of which appear only once. The rearrangement uses TRBV28 and TRBJ2-7, with no clear D. Sequencing was carried out using PBMCs. This TCR was sampled from a man in his 60s in good health and CMV-seronegative. CDR3 sequence: CASSGAYEQYF. DNA for the CDR3: TGTGCCAGCAGTGGAGCCTACGAGCAGTACTTC.